This T cell receptor beta chain stems from a study of T-cell reconstitution after alpha-beta-depleted transplantation in children. TCRbeta library preparation incorporated unique molecular identifiers. One entry per CDR3 protein, called by TCRdb with MiXCR from the PCR reads. The sample shows some 600,000 distinct CDR3 sequences, 16% of them seen only once. At least ten counts were recorded for this clonotype. The CDR3 is 14 amino acids. Germline CDR1 reads SGHRS; CDR2 reads YFSETQ. Trimming took 1 base from V and 5 from J, leaving 10 bases between them. The V call is TRBV5-1, the J call TRBJ2-1, with D possibly matching TRBD1 (5 bases). This specimen consisted of PBMCs from the stem cell graft donor, obtained from the stem cell graft. This TCR was recovered from a human donor who donated a stem cell graft to a child with acute myeloid leukemia. The CDR3 bases are TGCGCCAGCAGCTTGTTTGTAGGGGACAATGAGCAGTTCTTC. Residues: CASSLFVGDNEQFF.